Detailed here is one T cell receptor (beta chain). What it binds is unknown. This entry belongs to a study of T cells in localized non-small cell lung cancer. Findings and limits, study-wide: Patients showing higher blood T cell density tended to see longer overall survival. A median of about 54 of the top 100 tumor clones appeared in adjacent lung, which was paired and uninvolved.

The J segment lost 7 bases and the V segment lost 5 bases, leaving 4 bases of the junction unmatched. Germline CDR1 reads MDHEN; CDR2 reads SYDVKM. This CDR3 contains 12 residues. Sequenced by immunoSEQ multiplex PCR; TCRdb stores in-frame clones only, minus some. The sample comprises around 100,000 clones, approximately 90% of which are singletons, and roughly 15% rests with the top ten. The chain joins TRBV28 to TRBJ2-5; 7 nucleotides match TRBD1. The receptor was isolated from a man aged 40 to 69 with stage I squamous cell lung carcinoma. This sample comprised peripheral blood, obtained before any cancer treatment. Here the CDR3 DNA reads TGTGCCAGCAGTAGCGCAGGGGGGACCCAGTACTTC. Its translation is CASSSAGGTQYF.